A selection of T cell receptor beta chains follows, all from one sample in a study of technical replicates of blood from a few donors. Sequencing used immunoSEQ multiplex PCR; TCRdb keeps in-frame clones, though not all of them. The table has approximately 92,000 clones, around 96% seen once. Sequencing used T cells isolated from PBMCs. Receptor source: a human donor in good health. Each CDR3 is given with its conserved first and last residue. The D gene is left open where the match is weak. Only part of the rows carry a size: once, few, many, or a class if the clone is expanded.

D gene	J gene	clone size	V gene	CDR3 DNA	CDR3 protein
-	TRBJ1-4	-	TRBV28	TGTGCCAGCAGGGGGAATCAGGGAGGAGTTAATGAAAAACTGTTTTTT	CASRGNQGGVNEKLFF
TRBD1	TRBJ1-4	-	TRBV4-1	TGCGCCAGCAGCTCATGGACAGGGTTGGGAAAACTGTTTTTT	CASSSWTGLGKLFF
-	TRBJ2-7	once	TRBV5-1	TGCGCCAGCAGCTTGGCCTCCGCCAGATCCTACGAGCAGTACTTC	CASSLASARSYEQYF
TRBD2	TRBJ2-3	-	TRBV5-1	TGCGCCAGCAGTAGAAGCGGGAGTCTGACAGATACGCAGTATTTT	CASSRSGSLTDTQYF
-	TRBJ1-2	-	TRBV6-5	TGTGCCAGCAGTTACGCGCATGGGAGGTCCTATGGCTACACCTTC	CASSYAHGRSYGYTF
TRBD1	TRBJ1-1	-	TRBV7-2	TGTGCCAGCAGCCCACGAACAGGGGGCACTGAAGCTTTCTTT	CASSPRTGGTEAFF
TRBD1	TRBJ2-7	-	TRBV19	TGTGCCAGTAGTATGGGGACAGGGGAGGCCTACGAGCAGTACTTC	CASSMGTGEAYEQYF
TRBD1	TRBJ2-1	-	TRBV5-8	TGTGCCAGCAGCCATTGGACAGGGGCCCCGAATGAGCAGTTCTTC	CASSHWTGAPNEQFF
-	TRBJ1-6	-	TRBV10-2	TGCGCCTCACGGGGTGTTTGGGCTAACTTTCTTAATTCACCCCTCCACTTT	CASRGVWANFLNSPLHF
TRBD1	TRBJ2-6	-	TRBV7-9	TGTGCCAGCAGCGGGACAGGGTCATCTGGGGCCAACGTCCTGACTTTC	CASSGTGSSGANVLTF
TRBD1	TRBJ1-2	-	TRBV10-3	TGTGCCAGTCAGGGGGACGGCCATGGCTACACCTTC	CASQGDGHGYTF
-	TRBJ2-5	-	TRBV4-1	TGCGCCAGCAGCCAAGATGGGAGCGGCTTAGGAGAGACCCAGTACTTC	CASSQDGSGLGETQYF
TRBD2	TRBJ2-3	-	TRBV7-8	TGTGCCAGCGGAGAGCCGGCGGGAGCCACAGATACGCAGTATTTT	CASGEPAGATDTQYF
TRBD2	TRBJ2-3	-	TRBV29-1	TGCAGCGTTGCGATAGCGGGAGTCAGTGCAGATACGCAGTATTTT	CSVAIAGVSADTQYF
TRBD1	TRBJ1-5	-	TRBV25-1	TGTGCCAGCAGTTTACAGGGGAATCAGCCCCAGCATTTT	CASSLQGNQPQHF
TRBD1	TRBJ2-3	-	TRBV29-1	TGCAGCGTCACGGACAGGAGCGATCCAGATACGCAGTATTTT	CSVTDRSDPDTQYF
TRBD2	TRBJ2-5	-	TRBV7-2	TGTGCCAGCAGTAGACGGACCGGGACTAGCGGGAGAGGGTTGGAGACCCAGTACTTC	CASSRRTGTSGRGLETQYF
-	TRBJ1-6	few	TRBV2	TGTGCCAGCAGTGAGGACTTGTTACGTTCACCCCTCCACTTT	CASSEDLLRSPLHF
-	TRBJ1-1	-	TRBV28	TGTGCCAGCAGTTCTACCAGGGTGGCTGAAGCTTTCTTT	CASSSTRVAEAFF
-	TRBJ1-5	-	TRBV2	TGTGCCAGCAGCGTCGGCGGTAGCAATCAGCCCCAGCATTTT	CASSVGGSNQPQHF
TRBD2	TRBJ2-1	-	TRBV5-1	TGCGCCAGCAGCCAGAGCCTAGCGGGGTCTTACAATGAGCAGTTCTTC	CASSQSLAGSYNEQFF
TRBD2	TRBJ2-1	-	TRBV5-1	TGCGCCAGCAGCTTGGTACTAGCGGGAGATAATGAGCAGTTCTTC	CASSLVLAGDNEQFF
TRBD2	TRBJ2-1	-	TRBV27	TGTGCCAGTACCTACCTAGCGGGAGCGAGCAATGAGCAGTTCTTC	CASTYLAGASNEQFF
-	TRBJ1-1	-	TRBV6-6	TGTGCCAGCAGTTACTCTTCAAGGGGAGGCACTGAAGCTTTCTTT	CASSYSSRGGTEAFF
-	TRBJ1-1	-	TRBV6-5	TGTGCCAGCAGTGGTGACGGGGGGGGAGAGGCTTTCTTT	CASSGDGGGEAFF
TRBD2	TRBJ2-4	-	TRBV4-1	TGCGCCAGCAGCCAAGGGACTGGCGGGGGGGTGGGGAACATTCAGTACTTC	CASSQGTGGGVGNIQYF
-	TRBJ2-7	-	TRBV20-1	TGCAGTGCTATGGGAGGTTACGAGCAGTACTTC	CSAMGGYEQYF
TRBD2	TRBJ2-1	-	TRBV6-5	TGTGCCAGCAGTTTAGCGGGAGGCTACAATGAGCAGTTCTTC	CASSLAGGYNEQFF
-	TRBJ1-2	-	TRBV30	TGTGCCTGGAGTGTGGGGCAGGCTTACAACTATGGCTACACCTTC	CAWSVGQAYNYGYTF
TRBD1	TRBJ1-2	-	TRBV7-9	TGTGCCAGCAGCTTAGACACAGGGGGCGACTATGGCTACACCTTC	CASSLDTGGDYGYTF